This T cell receptor beta chain was sequenced for a study of cytomegalovirus exposure and HLA in healthy donors. Regarding the study as a whole: DRB1 showed the most TCR associations and HLA-C the fewest in a later analysis, as rates varied by HLA locus. High specificity and sensitivity for cytomegalovirus status were reported for the classifier. The study recorded 150 to 200 TCR beta chains that were cytomegalovirus-associated.

PCR primers comprised 60 Vbeta and 13 Jbeta primers. The protocol was immunoSEQ multiplex PCR, while the TCRdb copy is restricted to in-frame clones and leaves out a portion. The sample has some 140,000 clones, about 80% seen once. Details on this clone: Its antigen is unknown.

Despite likely unrecorded immune exposures, the donors were nominally healthy at the time of sampling. The sample was PBMCs. This receptor was taken from a man under 40 in good health and CMV-seronegative.

CDR3 sequence reads: CASSPSAGDLNYGYTF. The CDR3 region has the DNA TGTGCCAGCTCCCCCTCGGCGGGGGATCTTAACTATGGCTACACCTTC. The chain is built from TRBV18 and TRBJ1-2, with D maybe TRBD1 (5 bases). The CDR3 totals 16 residues. V was shortened by 6 bases and J by 1 base, with 18 bases between the two germline ends. Germline V gene lookup returns CDR1 KGHSH and CDR2 LQKENI.